Listed below are T cell receptor beta chains from one sample, sequenced in a study of blood T cell repertoires in COVID-19. The data were produced by immunoSEQ multiplex PCR, yet TCRdb's version contains in-frame clones alone and is incomplete. The sample contains roughly 120,000 clones, 85% of which appear only once. Material for sequencing was peripheral blood. These receptors were collected from a woman aged 80 or older with COVID-19, enrolled during active disease. Both conserved end residues are part of each CDR3. A D gene is named only where the DNA matches it firmly. Clone size is given for some rows only: seen once, a few or many times, or a class if the clone is expanded.

TRBJ2-5	-	TRBV3-1/TRBV3-2	once	TGTGCCACCCAGGGGCAGGTGCTCTCAAACCAAGAGACCCAGTACTTC	CATQGQVLSNQETQYF
TRBJ2-5	-	TRBV5-4	few	TGTGCCAGCAGCTTGGACTACATTCGAGAGACCCAGTACTTC	CASSLDYIRETQYF
TRBJ2-3	-	TRBV15	-	TGTGCCACCAGCAGAGTTGACACCGGCACAGATACGCAGTATTTT	CATSRVDTGTDTQYF
TRBJ1-5	TRBD1	TRBV25-1	-	TGTGCCAGCAGGCCCCAGGGGGCCAGCAATCAGCCCCAGCATTTT	CASRPQGASNQPQHF
TRBJ2-5	-	TRBV29-1	-	TGCAGCGTGATGCGGAGGGAGACCCAGTACTTC	CSVMRRETQYF
TRBJ2-1	TRBD1	TRBV6-1	-	TGTGCCAGCAGTGAATTCCTCGCCCCGGGACAGGGTAACAATGAGCAGTTCTTC	CASSEFLAPGQGNNEQFF
TRBJ2-5	-	TRBV10-2	once	TGCGCCAGCTCGGTGGGCTTCTCAACCCCAGAGACCCAGTACTTC	CASSVGFSTPETQYF
TRBJ2-2	-	TRBV21-1	-	TGTGCCAGCAGCAAAGGTGGGGGGAACAGGACTAGCGGGAGAGACACCGGGGAGCTGTTTTTT	CASSKGGGNRTSGRDTGELFF
TRBJ2-3	TRBD2	TRBV7-8	-	TGTGCCAGCAGCTTAGGGGGGCTAGCGGGAGTGGATACGCAGTATTTT	CASSLGGLAGVDTQYF
TRBJ2-5	-	TRBV5-6	-	TGTGCCAGCAGCTTTTATATCGAAGAGACCCAGTACTTC	CASSFYIEETQYF
TRBJ2-3	-	TRBV9	-	TGTGCCAGCAGCGCCGACAGCGCGAATACGCAGTATTTT	CASSADSANTQYF
TRBJ2-1	TRBD2	TRBV24-1	-	TGTGCCACCAGTGAGACTAGCGGGAGATTTATCAATGAGCAGTTCTTC	CATSETSGRFINEQFF
TRBJ1-1	-	TRBV7-2	-	TGTGCCAGCAGCTCCCTGGACTGGAACACTGAAGCTTTCTTT	CASSSLDWNTEAFF
TRBJ1-2	-	TRBV18	-	TGTGCCAGCTCACCTAGTTGGGGGGTCCCCACCGAGGATGGCTACACCTTC	CASSPSWGVPTEDGYTF
TRBJ2-2	TRBD2	TRBV11-2	-	TGTGCCAGCAGCCCGGGAGGGGACTCACTCGCCGGGGAGCTGTTTTTT	CASSPGGDSLAGELFF
TRBJ2-5	-	TRBV7-2	-	TGTGCCAGCAGCTTAGCGTCCAGAAAAGAGACCCAGTACTTC	CASSLASRKETQYF
TRBJ2-3	-	TRBV7-3	-	TGTGCCAGCAGCTTAGGTAGACACTCAGATACGCAGTATTTT	CASSLGRHSDTQYF